This TCR beta chain was profiled in a study of shared clonotypes between healthy human individuals. Here immunoSEQ multiplex PCR was the method, and the copy in TCRdb shows in-frame clones only, minus some. The profile shows about 1 million clones, about 76% of them singletons. Notes on this clone: Other DNA sequences in this sample translate to the same CDR3.

From germline, CDR1 is LGHNA and CDR2 YNFKEQ. The V end was cut by 0 bases, the J end by 1 base, with 11 bases between. The length of the CDR3 is 16 residues. The chain links TRBV4-2 to TRBJ2-3; TRBD2 is a possible D gene (5 bases). The clonotype originates from a man aged 18 to 29 in good health. Sequences were obtained from memory CD4+ T cells sorted from blood. Sample subset: CD45RA-negative fraction. CDR3 in DNA: TGTGCCAGCAGCCAAGATCTAGGTAGCGGCACAGATACGCAGTATTTT. Its protein is CASSQDLGSGTDTQYF.